These 10 T cell receptor beta chains share one sample of origin, sequenced in a study of blood T cell repertoires in COVID-19. Generated by immunoSEQ multiplex PCR, the TCRdb table keeps only in-frame clones and is missing some. In the table there are 120,000 to 150,000 clones, 84% of which are singletons. The specimen sequenced was peripheral blood. Source of these receptors: a human donor in a cohort sampled during active COVID-19.

This clone has just one count. The V gene is TRBV7-9, the J gene TRBJ2-5; 10 nucleotides match TRBD1. Looked up from germline, CDR1 is SEHNR and CDR2 is FQNEAQ (reference sequence). The CDR3 extends over 18 amino acids. The junction had 15 bases not matched to a gene; V was cut back by 3 bases and J by 5 bases. The DNA for the CDR3 is TGTGCCAGCAGCTTCCCGTACCCACGACAGGGGGCTGGGGAGACCCAGTACTTC. Translated, it gives CASSFPYPRQGAGETQYF.

This clone was counted only a few times. A junction end diverges from the germline sequence, so it may reflect a read error. The chain has TRBV7-7 and TRBJ2-2; TRBD1 matches 9 bases. Germline V lookup: CDR1 SSHAT, CDR2 FNYEAQ (reference sequence). The CDR3 totals 16 residues. The CDR3 DNA sequence: TGTGCTAGCAGCTTAGTGGGACAGGGCGGCACCGGGGAGCTGTTTTTT. It yields the protein CASSLVGQGGTGELFF.

This chain joins TRBV3-1 (or the pseudogene TRBV3-2) and TRBJ2-7; TRBD1 matches 8 bases. V trimming: 1 base; J trimming: 2 bases; junction bases outside the gene matches: 16. Germline V gene data show CDR1 as LGHDT and CDR2 as YNNKEL (reference sequence). This CDR3 spans 19 amino acids. This CDR3 reads CASSQGPKVQGATPYEQYF. DNA of the CDR3: TGTGCCAGCAGCCAAGGGCCGAAGGTCCAGGGGGCTACCCCCTACGAGCAGTACTTC.

V usage is TRBV27 and J usage is TRBJ1-4; TRBD1 is a possible D gene (6 bases). The CDR3 totals 15 residues. Germline lookup yields CDR1 MNHEY and CDR2 SMNVEV (reference sequence). Deletions cut 6 bases from V and 7 bases from J, with 18 bases between. CDR3 sequence: CASSPGEIVGEKLFF. CDR3 DNA: TGTGCCAGCAGCCCAGGGGAGATTGTAGGTGAAAAACTGTTTTTT. Filled out from reference TRBV27 and TRBJ1-4, the complete variable domain reads EAQVTQNPRYLITVTGKKLTVTCSQNMNHEYMSWYRQDPGLGLRQIYYSMNVEVTDKGDVPEGYKVSRKEKRNFPLILESPSPNQTSLYFCASSPGEIVGEKLFFGSGTQLSVL.

The chain has TRBV5-1 and TRBJ1-3; possibly TRBD1 for D (5 bases). V lost 4 bases and J 0 bases, leaving 17 bases between the germline ends. The CDR3 runs to 17 residues. Germline V CDR1 and CDR2: SGHRS, YFSETQ. CDR3 bases: TGCGCCAGCAGCGGGGGGTTCCAGGACATCTCTGGAAACACCATATATTTT. Translating it yields CASSGGFQDISGNTIYF.

This chain connects TRBV5-1 to TRBJ2-7, with D perhaps matching TRBD2 (6 bases). The CDR3 sequence is 15 residues long. V was clipped by 3 bases and J by 3 bases, with 16 bases between them. Germline V lookup: CDR1 SGHRS, CDR2 YFSETQ. The CDR3: CASSSGGTGYYEQYF. CDR3 bases: TGCGCCAGCAGCTCTGGGGGGACTGGATACTACGAGCAGTACTTC.

J is TRBJ2-7 and V is TRBV19; no reliable D call. This CDR3 spans 15 amino acids. Germline V lookup: CDR1 LNHDA, CDR2 SQIVND (reference sequence). Trimming left V 0 bases short and J 2 bases short, with 11 bases between. The CDR3: CASSIEGPSPYEQYF. As DNA, the CDR3 is TGTGCCAGTAGTATAGAAGGTCCTAGTCCCTACGAGCAGTACTTC.

The genes are TRBV13 and TRBJ1-1; D perhaps matches TRBD1 (6 bases). From germline, CDR1 is PRHDT and CDR2 FYEKMQ (reference sequence). The CDR3 has 14 amino acids. V dropped 0 bases and J dropped 4 bases, with 9 bases sitting between them. CDR3: CASSLGRGFTEAFF. CDR3 nucleotides: TGTGCCAGCAGCTTAGGGAGGGGGTTCACTGAAGCTTTCTTT.

The chain recombines TRBV2 with TRBJ1-6, with D possibly matching TRBD1 (5 bases). From germline, CDR1 is SNHLY and CDR2 FYNNEI. V lost 9 bases and J 9 bases, leaving 21 bases between the germline ends. The CDR3 runs to 15 residues. This CDR3 is CASCMSAGMGSPLHF. CDR3 nucleotides: TGTGCCAGTTGCATGAGCGCAGGGATGGGTTCACCCCTCCACTTT. The whole variable domain, filled in from reference TRBV2 and TRBJ1-6, reads EPEVTQTPSHQVTQMGQEVILRCVPISNHLYFYWYRQILGQKVEFLVSFYNNEISEKSEIFDDQFSVERPDGSNFTLKIRSTKLEDSAMYFCASCMSAGMGSPLHFGNGTRLTVT.

V is TRBV6-2 or TRBV6-3 and J is TRBJ1-1, with D perhaps matching TRBD1 (5 bases). Deletions cut 2 bases from V and 5 bases from J, with 15 bases between. Germline CDR1 and CDR2: MNHEY and SVGEGT. There are 15 residues in the CDR3. The chain's CDR3 is CASSYPDKRGTEAFF. Written as DNA, the CDR3 is TGTGCCAGCAGTTACCCGGACAAGCGGGGGACTGAAGCTTTCTTT.